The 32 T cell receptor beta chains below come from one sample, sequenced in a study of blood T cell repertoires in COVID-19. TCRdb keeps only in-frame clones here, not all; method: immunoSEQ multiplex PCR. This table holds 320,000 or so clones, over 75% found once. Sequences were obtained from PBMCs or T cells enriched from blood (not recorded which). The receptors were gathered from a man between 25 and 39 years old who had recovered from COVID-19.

CDR3 in amino acids: CASSGEGVVPLHF. In DNA, the CDR3 is TGTGCCAGCAGTGGTGAGGGGGTTGTACCCCTCCACTTT. This chain links TRBV2 with TRBJ1-6, with D possibly being TRBD1 (6 bases). Trimming removed 4 bases at V and 12 bases at J, with 13 bases between. In germline, CDR1 is SNHLY, CDR2 FYNNEI. This CDR3 has 13 residues.

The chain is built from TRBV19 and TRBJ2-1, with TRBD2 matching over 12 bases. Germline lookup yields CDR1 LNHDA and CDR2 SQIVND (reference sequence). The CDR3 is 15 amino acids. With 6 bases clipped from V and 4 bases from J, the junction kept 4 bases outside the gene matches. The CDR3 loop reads CASRDGLAGYNEQFF. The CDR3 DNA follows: TGTGCCAGTAGAGACGGACTAGCGGGGTACAATGAGCAGTTCTTC. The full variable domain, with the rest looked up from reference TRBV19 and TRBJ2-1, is DGGITQSPKYLFRKEGQNVTLSCEQNLNHDAMYWYRQDPGQGLRLIYYSQIVNDFQKGDIAEGYSVSREKKESFPLTVTSAQKNPTAFYLCASRDGLAGYNEQFFGPGTRLTVL.

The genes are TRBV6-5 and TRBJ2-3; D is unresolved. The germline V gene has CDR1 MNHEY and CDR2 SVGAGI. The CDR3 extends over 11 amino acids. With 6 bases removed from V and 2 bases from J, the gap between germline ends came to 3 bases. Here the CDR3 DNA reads TGTGCCAGCAGGTACACAGATACGCAGTATTTT. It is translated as CASRYTDTQYF.

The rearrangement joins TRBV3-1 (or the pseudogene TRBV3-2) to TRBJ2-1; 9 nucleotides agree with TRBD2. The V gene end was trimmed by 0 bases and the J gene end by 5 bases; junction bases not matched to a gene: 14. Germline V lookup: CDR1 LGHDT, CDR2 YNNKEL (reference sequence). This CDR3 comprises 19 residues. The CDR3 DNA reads TGTGCCAGCAGCCAAGATTTAGCCCTAAGAGCGGGGGGCCACAATGAGCAGTTCTTC. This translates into CASSQDLALRAGGHNEQFF.

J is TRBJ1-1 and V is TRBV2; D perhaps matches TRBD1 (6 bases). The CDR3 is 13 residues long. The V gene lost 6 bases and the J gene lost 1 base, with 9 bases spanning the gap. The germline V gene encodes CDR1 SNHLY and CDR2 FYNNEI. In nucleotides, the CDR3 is TGTGCCAGCAGGACAGGAGGGAACACTGAAGCTTTCTTT. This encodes CASRTGGNTEAFF.

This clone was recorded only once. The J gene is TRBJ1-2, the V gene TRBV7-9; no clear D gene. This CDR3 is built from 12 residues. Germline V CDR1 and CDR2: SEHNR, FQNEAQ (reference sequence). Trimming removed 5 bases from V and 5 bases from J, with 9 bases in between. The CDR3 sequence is CASSADFYGYTF. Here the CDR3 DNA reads TGTGCCAGCAGCGCAGATTTTTATGGCTACACCTTC. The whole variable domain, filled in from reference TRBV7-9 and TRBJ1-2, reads DTGVSQNPRHKITKRGQNVTFRCDPISEHNRLYWYRQTLGQGPEFLTYFQNEAQLEKSRLLSDRFSAERPKGSFSTLEIQRTEQGDSAMYLCASSADFYGYTFGSGTRLTVV.

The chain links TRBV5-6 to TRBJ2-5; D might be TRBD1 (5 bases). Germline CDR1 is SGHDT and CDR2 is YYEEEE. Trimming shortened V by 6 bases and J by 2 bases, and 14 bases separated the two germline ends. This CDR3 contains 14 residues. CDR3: CASTEMTEQETQYF. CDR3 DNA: TGTGCCAGCACCGAGATGACAGAACAAGAGACCCAGTACTTC.

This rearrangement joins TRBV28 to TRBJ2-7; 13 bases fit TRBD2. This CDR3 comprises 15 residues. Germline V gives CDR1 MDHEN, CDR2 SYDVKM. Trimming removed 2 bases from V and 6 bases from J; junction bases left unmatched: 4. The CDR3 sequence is CASSLRLAGGIEQYF. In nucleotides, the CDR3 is TGTGCCAGCAGTTTAAGACTAGCGGGGGGAATCGAGCAGTACTTC.

For the CDR3, the DNA is TGTGCCAGCATCGGTGGGTCTAGAGATCAGCCCCAGCATTTT. Translation: CASIGGSRDQPQHF. The rearrangement uses TRBV28 and TRBJ1-5; D is uncertain. CDR1 and CDR2 from the germline V gene are MDHEN and SYDVKM. Trimming cost V 7 bases and J 5 bases, with 15 bases left between them. The CDR3 has 14 amino acids.

In DNA form, the CDR3 reads TGTGCCAGCAGTCGGACAACCAATTACAATGAGCAGTTCTTC. As protein: CASSRTTNYNEQFF. This chain links TRBV7-9 with TRBJ2-1, with D possibly TRBD1 on 5 matching bases. Per germline, CDR1 SEHNR and CDR2 FQNEAQ (reference sequence). The CDR3 has 14 amino acids. Trimming cost V 6 bases and J 4 bases, with 13 bases left between them. Variable domain in full (rest from reference TRBV7-9 and TRBJ2-1): DTGVSQNPRHKITKRGQNVTFRCDPISEHNRLYWYRQTLGQGPEFLTYFQNEAQLEKSRLLSDRFSAERPKGSFSTLEIQRTEQGDSAMYLCASSRTTNYNEQFFGPGTRLTVL.

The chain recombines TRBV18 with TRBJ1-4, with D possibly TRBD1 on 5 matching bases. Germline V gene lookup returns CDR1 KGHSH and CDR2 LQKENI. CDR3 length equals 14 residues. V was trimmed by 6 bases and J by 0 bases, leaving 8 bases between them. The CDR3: CASSLTATNEKLFF. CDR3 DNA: TGTGCCAGCTCGCTGACAGCAACTAATGAAAAACTGTTTTTT.

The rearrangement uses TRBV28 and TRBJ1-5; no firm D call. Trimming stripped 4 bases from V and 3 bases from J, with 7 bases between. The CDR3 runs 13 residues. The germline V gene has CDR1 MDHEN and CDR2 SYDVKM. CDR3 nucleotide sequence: TGTGCCAGCAGTTACGGTCCCAATCAGCCCCAGCATTTT. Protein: CASSYGPNQPQHF.

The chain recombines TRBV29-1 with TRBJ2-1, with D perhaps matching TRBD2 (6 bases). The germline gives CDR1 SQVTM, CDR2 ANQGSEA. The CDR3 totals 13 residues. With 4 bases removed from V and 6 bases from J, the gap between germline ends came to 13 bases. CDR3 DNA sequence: TGCAGCGTTGTTAGCGGACCCCCCAATGAGCAGTTCTTC. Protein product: CSVVSGPPNEQFF.

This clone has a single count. CDR3: CASSLSTGSHEQFF. As DNA, the CDR3 is TGTGCCAGCAGTTTATCAACAGGGTCCCATGAGCAGTTCTTC. This chain connects TRBV27 to TRBJ2-1; D is possibly TRBD1 (6 bases). The V and J ends lost 0 bases and 8 bases respectively, with 11 bases between them. From germline, CDR1 is MNHEY and CDR2 SMNVEV (reference sequence). CDR3 length: 14 residues.

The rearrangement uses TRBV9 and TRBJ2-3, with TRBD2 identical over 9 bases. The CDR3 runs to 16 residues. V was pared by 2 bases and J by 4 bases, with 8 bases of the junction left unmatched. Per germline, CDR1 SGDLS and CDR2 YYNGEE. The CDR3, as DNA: TGTGCCAGCAGCGTCTTTGGAGGCGGGGGGGCAGATACGCAGTATTTT. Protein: CASSVFGGGGADTQYF.

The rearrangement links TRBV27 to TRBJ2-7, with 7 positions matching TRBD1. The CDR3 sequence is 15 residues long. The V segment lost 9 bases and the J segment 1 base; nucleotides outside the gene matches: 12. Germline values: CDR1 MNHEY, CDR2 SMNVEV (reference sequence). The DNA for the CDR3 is TGTGCCAGTCCTCCGACAGGGTCCCCATCCTACGAGCAGTACTTC. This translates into CASPPTGSPSYEQYF.

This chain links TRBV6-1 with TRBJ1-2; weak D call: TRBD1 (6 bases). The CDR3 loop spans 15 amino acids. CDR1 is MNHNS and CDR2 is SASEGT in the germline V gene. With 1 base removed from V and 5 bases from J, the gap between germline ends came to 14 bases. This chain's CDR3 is CASSEGEGVWYGYTF. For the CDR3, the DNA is TGTGCCAGCAGTGAAGGGGAGGGGGTTTGGTATGGCTACACCTTC.

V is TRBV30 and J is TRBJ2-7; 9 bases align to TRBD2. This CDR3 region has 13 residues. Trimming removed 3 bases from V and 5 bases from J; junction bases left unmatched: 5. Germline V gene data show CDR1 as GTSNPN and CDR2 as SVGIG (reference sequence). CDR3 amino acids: CAWSPGLADEQYF. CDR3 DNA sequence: TGTGCCTGGAGCCCGGGACTAGCCGACGAGCAGTACTTC. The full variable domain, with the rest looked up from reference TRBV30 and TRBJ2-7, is SQTIHQWPATLVQPVGSPLSLECTVEGTSNPNLYWYRQAAGRGLQLLFYSVGIGQISSEVPQNLSASRPQDRQFILSSKKLLLSDSGFYLCAWSPGLADEQYFGPGTRLTVT.

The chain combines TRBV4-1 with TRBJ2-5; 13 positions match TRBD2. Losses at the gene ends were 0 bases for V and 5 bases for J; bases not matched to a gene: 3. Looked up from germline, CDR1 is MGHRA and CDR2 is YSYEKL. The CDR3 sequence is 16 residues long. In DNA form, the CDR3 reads TGCGCCAGCAGCCAAGAACTAGCGGGGGGGCGGGAGACCCAGTACTTC. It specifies CASSQELAGGRETQYF.

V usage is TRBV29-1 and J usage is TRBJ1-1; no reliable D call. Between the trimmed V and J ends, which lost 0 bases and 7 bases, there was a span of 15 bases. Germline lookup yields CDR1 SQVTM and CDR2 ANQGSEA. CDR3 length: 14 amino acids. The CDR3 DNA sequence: TGCAGCGTTGAAGATCTGGACGCCGGGAGTGAAGCTTTCTTT. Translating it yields CSVEDLDAGSEAFF.

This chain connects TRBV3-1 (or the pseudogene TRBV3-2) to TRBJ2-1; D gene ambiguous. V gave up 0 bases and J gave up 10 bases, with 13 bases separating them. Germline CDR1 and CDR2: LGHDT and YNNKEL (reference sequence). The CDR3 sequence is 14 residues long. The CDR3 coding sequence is TGTGCCAGCAGCCAAGATTTTAGGCTAGGAGAGCAGTTCTTC. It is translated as CASSQDFRLGEQFF.

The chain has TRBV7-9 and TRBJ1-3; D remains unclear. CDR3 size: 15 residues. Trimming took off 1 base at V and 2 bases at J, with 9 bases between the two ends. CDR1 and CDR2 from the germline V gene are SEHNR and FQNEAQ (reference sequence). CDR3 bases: TGTGCCAGCAGCTTAGACGCGGCGGCTGGAAACACCATATATTTT. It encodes CASSLDAAAGNTIYF.

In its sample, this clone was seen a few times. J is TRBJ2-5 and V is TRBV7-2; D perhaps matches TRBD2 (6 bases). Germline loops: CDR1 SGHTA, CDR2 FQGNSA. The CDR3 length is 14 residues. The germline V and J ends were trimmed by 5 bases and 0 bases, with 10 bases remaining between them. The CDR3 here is CASSRRDYQETQYF. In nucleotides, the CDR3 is TGTGCCAGCAGCCGGAGGGACTACCAAGAGACCCAGTACTTC.

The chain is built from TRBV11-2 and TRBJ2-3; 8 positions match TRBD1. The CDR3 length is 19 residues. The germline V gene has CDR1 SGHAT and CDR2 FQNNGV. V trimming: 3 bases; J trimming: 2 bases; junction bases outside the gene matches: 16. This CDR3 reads CASSLLLQGVGGNTDTQYF. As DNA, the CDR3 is TGTGCCAGCAGCTTGTTATTACAGGGGGTAGGGGGCAACACAGATACGCAGTATTTT. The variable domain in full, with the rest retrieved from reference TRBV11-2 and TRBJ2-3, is EAGVAQSPRYKIIEKRQSVAFWCNPISGHATLYWYQQILGQGPKLLIQFQNNGVVDDSQLPKDRFSAERLKGVDSTLKIQPAKLEDSAVYLCASSLLLQGVGGNTDTQYFGPGTRLTVL.

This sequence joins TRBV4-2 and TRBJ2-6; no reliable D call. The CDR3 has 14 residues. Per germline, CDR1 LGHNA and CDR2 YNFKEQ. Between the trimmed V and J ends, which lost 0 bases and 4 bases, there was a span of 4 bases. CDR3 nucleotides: TGTGCCAGCAGCCAAGAGGCCGGGGCCAACGTCCTGACTTTC. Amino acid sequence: CASSQEAGANVLTF.

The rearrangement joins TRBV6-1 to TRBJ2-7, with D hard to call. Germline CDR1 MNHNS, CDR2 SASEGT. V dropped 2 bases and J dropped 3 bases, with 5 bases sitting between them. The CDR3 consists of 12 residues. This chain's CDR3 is CASSEMSYEQYF. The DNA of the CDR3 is TGTGCCAGCAGTGAAATGAGCTACGAGCAGTACTTC.

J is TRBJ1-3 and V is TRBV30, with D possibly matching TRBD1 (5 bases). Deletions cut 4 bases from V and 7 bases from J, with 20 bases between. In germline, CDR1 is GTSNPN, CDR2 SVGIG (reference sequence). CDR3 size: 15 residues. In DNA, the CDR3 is TGTGCCTGGATGGGGCGGAGTGACCTCTGGAACACCATATATTTT. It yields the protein CAWMGRSDLWNTIYF. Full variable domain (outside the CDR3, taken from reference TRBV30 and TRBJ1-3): SQTIHQWPATLVQPVGSPLSLECTVEGTSNPNLYWYRQAAGRGLQLLFYSVGIGQISSEVPQNLSASRPQDRQFILSSKKLLLSDSGFYLCAWMGRSDLWNTIYFGEGSWLTVV.

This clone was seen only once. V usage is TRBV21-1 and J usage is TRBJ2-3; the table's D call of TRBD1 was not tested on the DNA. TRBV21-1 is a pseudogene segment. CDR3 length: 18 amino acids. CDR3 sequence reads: CASTGLWLRQTLIDTQYF. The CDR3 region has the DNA TGTGCCAGCACCGGGTTGTGGCTACGACAGACACTTATTGATACGCAGTATTTT.

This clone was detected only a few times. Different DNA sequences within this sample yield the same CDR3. CDR3 residues: CASSPDRVGQETQYF. The CDR3 DNA is TGCGCCAGCAGCCCGGACAGGGTGGGACAAGAGACCCAGTACTTC. V gene TRBV5-1 combines with J gene TRBJ2-5; the match to TRBD1 covers 8 bases. With 4 bases clipped from V and 2 bases from J, the junction kept 7 bases outside the gene matches. This CDR3 has 15 residues. Germline V gene data show CDR1 as SGHRS and CDR2 as YFSETQ.

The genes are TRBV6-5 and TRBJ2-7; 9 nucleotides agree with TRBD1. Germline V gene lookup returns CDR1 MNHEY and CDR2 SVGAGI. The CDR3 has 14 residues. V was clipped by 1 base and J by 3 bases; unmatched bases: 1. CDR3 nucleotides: TGTGCCAGCAGTTACTGGGGACAGGGCTACGAGCAGTACTTC. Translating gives CASSYWGQGYEQYF.

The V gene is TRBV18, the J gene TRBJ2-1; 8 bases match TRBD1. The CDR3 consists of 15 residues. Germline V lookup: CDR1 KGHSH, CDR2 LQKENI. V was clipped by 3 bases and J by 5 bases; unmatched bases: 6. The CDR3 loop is CASSPRQGANNEQFF. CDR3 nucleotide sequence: TGTGCCAGCTCACCCCGGCAGGGGGCTAACAATGAGCAGTTCTTC.

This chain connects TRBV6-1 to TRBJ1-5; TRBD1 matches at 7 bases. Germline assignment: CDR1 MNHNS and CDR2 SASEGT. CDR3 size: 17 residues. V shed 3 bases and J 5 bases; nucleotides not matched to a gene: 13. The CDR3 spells CASSEQFRDSLDQPQHF. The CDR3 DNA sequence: TGTGCCAGCAGTGAGCAGTTTAGGGACAGTCTTGATCAGCCCCAGCATTTT.